The sequence of this T cell receptor (beta chain) was determined in a study of regulatory dendritic cells for organ transplantation. Points from the study as a whole: Mature dendritic cells appeared to drive more memory CD8+ clonal expansion than regulatory ones.

The V end was cut by 8 bases, the J end by 6 bases, with 22 bases between. CDR3 length: 15 amino acids. Germline-derived CDR1 and CDR2 are MNHEY and SVGAGI. Sequencing was performed with immunoSEQ multiplex PCR; in TCRdb, only in-frame clones are kept and a portion is missing. Here the sample spans 20,000 to 25,000 clones, roughly 85% being singletons. Of note for this clone: The antigen remains unidentified.

Sorted T cells were CFSE-labeled and cultured approximately five days with allogeneic regulatory or mature dendritic cells at 1:10. The chain has TRBV6-5 and TRBJ1-1; maybe TRBD1 (6 bases). This clonotype was obtained from a human donor in good health. Material for sequencing was naive CD4+ T cells from blood cultured with dendritic cells. Described subset: CD45RA+ naive T cells. The CDR3 reads CASLRGAGTGAEAFF. The CDR3 DNA reads TGTGCCAGCCTCCGGGGGGCAGGGACCGGAGCTGAAGCTTTCTTT.